The 23 T cell receptor beta chains in this list originate from one sample, sequenced in a study of T cell responses to AZD1222 COVID-19 vaccine. TCRdb's copy holds only in-frame clones and misses some; the assay was immunoSEQ multiplex PCR. Among more than 70,000 clones, nearly 90% were seen once, and the ten largest hold 1% to 1.5%. This specimen was peripheral blood, taken 28 days after the second AZD1222 dose. The receptors were gathered from an adult who received the AZD1222 COVID-19 vaccine.

The gene calls are TRBV6-5 and TRBJ2-7; 9 bases match TRBD1. The junction had 5 bases not matched to a gene; V was cut back by 4 bases and J by 4 bases. The CDR3 is 14 amino acids. CDR1 and CDR2 (germline): MNHEY, SVGAGI. This CDR3 is CASSWGQGPYEQYF. The CDR3 bases are TGTGCCAGCAGTTGGGGACAGGGACCTTACGAGCAGTACTTC.

This chain links TRBV2 with TRBJ2-1; D perhaps matches TRBD1 (6 bases). The CDR3 sequence is 11 residues long. CDR1 is SNHLY and CDR2 is FYNNEI in the germline V gene. Trimming removed 10 bases at V and 6 bases at J, with 10 bases between. CDR3 DNA: TGTGCCACCCTGACAGGCAATGAGCAGTTCTTC. Translation: CATLTGNEQFF.

The V and J genes are TRBV19 and TRBJ1-2; TRBD1 matches at 10 bases. Germline CDR1 reads LNHDA; CDR2 reads SQIVND (reference sequence). The CDR3 consists of 15 residues. Trimming at V came to 4 bases and at J to 7 bases, leaving 9 bases not matched to a gene. CDR3 loop: CASSTSDRGVRGYTF. The DNA for the CDR3 is TGTGCCAGTAGTACCTCGGACAGGGGGGTTCGTGGCTACACCTTC.

The J gene is TRBJ1-5, the V gene TRBV2, with D hard to call. CDR1 is SNHLY and CDR2 is FYNNEI in the germline V gene. Between the trimmed V and J ends, which lost 7 bases and 7 bases, there was a span of 20 bases. The CDR3 spans 15 residues. The CDR3, as DNA: TGTGCCAGCACCCCCGCCCCCCTTGGGTCCCAGCCCCAGCATTTT. Its protein product is CASTPAPLGSQPQHF.

CDR3 amino acids: CASQTASSGTEAFF. In DNA form, the CDR3 reads TGCGCCAGCCAAACCGCAAGCTCAGGCACTGAAGCTTTCTTT. The rearrangement uses TRBV5-1 and TRBJ1-1; D not certain. Per the germline V gene, CDR1 is SGHRS and CDR2 is YFSETQ. CDR3 length: 14 amino acids. V lost 7 bases, J lost 4 bases, and 17 bases lay in between.

The chain carries TRBV3-1 (or the pseudogene TRBV3-2) and TRBJ2-3; TRBD2 aligns across 13 bases. V shed 2 bases, J shed 5 bases, and the junction held 1 base outside the gene matches. The germline gives CDR1 LGHDT, CDR2 YNNKEL (reference sequence). The CDR3 has 15 amino acids. The CDR3 DNA is TGTGCCAGCAGCCAACGGACTAGCGGGAGAGATACGCAGTATTTT. Encoded protein: CASSQRTSGRDTQYF.

The gene calls are TRBV3-1 (or the pseudogene TRBV3-2) and TRBJ2-1; TRBD2 might be the D (6 bases). The CDR3 has 17 residues. Germline CDR1 reads LGHDT; CDR2 reads YNNKEL (reference sequence). Between the trimmed V and J ends, which lost 0 bases and 1 base, there was a span of 13 bases. The CDR3 bases are TGTGCCAGCAGCCAAGAGGAGGGAGGAGGGTCCTACAATGAGCAGTTCTTC. Its protein is CASSQEEGGGSYNEQFF.

V usage is TRBV6-6 and J usage is TRBJ2-4; 12 bases match TRBD2. The CDR3 runs to 16 residues. The J segment lost 1 base and the V segment lost 6 bases, leaving 4 bases of the junction unmatched. Germline CDR1 is MNHNY and CDR2 is SVGAGI (reference sequence). CDR3 sequence (DNA): TGTGCCAGCAGCGGACTAGCGGGAATGGCCAAAAACATTCAGTACTTC. Its translation: CASSGLAGMAKNIQYF.

The gene calls are TRBV5-5 and TRBJ2-7; D is ambiguous. The CDR3 runs 15 residues. Looked up from germline, CDR1 is SGHKS and CDR2 is YYEKEE (reference sequence). Trimming left V 4 bases short and J 3 bases short, with 17 bases between. The DNA of the CDR3 is TGTGCCAGCAGCCCGACCGGCGGCTTCAACTACGAGCAGTACTTC. Protein sequence: CASSPTGGFNYEQYF.

The chain carries TRBV10-2 and TRBJ1-2; D not resolved. V was pared by 6 bases and J by 7 bases, with 18 bases between. Germline V gene data show CDR1 as WSHSY and CDR2 as SAAADI. This CDR3 spans 14 amino acids. CDR3 residues: CASRESGLGGGYTF. In DNA, the CDR3 is TGCGCCAGCAGGGAATCCGGCCTCGGTGGTGGCTACACCTTC.

This chain connects TRBV7-9 to TRBJ1-3; D unclear. CDR1 is SEHNR and CDR2 is FQNEAQ in the germline V gene (reference sequence). The CDR3 contains 15 residues. The V end lost 5 bases, the J end lost 6 bases, and 17 bases lay between the germline ends. Here the CDR3 reads CASSPPRTLPNTIYF. The CDR3 DNA reads as TGTGCCAGCAGCCCACCGCGGACCCTCCCAAACACCATATATTTT. Looking up the rest from reference TRBV7-9 and TRBJ1-3 gives the full variable domain: DTGVSQNPRHKITKRGQNVTFRCDPISEHNRLYWYRQTLGQGPEFLTYFQNEAQLEKSRLLSDRFSAERPKGSFSTLEIQRTEQGDSAMYLCASSPPRTLPNTIYFGEGSWLTVV.

The chain couples TRBV19 to TRBJ1-1; D perhaps matches TRBD1 (6 bases). This CDR3 spans 12 amino acids. V was trimmed by 6 bases and J by 6 bases, leaving 11 bases between them. Germline lookup yields CDR1 LNHDA and CDR2 SQIVND (reference sequence). The CDR3 nucleotides are TGTGCCAGTAGCCCAAAGGGGGCTGAAGCTTTCTTT. Amino acids: CASSPKGAEAFF.

The chain recombines TRBV7-9 with TRBJ2-4, with D possibly being TRBD2 (5 bases). The germline gives CDR1 SEHNR, CDR2 FQNEAQ (reference sequence). The CDR3 has 12 amino acids. The V end lost 1 base, the J end lost 13 bases, and 11 bases lay between the germline ends. For the CDR3, the DNA is TGTGCCAGCAGCTTAGGATACGGCGGGCAGTACTTC. It encodes CASSLGYGGQYF.

The genes are TRBV19 and TRBJ1-2; D unclear. The CDR3 loop spans 12 amino acids. Trimming cost V 7 bases and J 7 bases, with 13 bases left between them. Germline V gene lookup returns CDR1 LNHDA and CDR2 SQIVND (reference sequence). CDR3 nucleotide sequence: TGTGCCAGTAACGATGGGCCCGGTGGCTACACCTTC. Translating it yields CASNDGPGGYTF. Filled out from reference TRBV19 and TRBJ1-2, the complete variable domain reads DGGITQSPKYLFRKEGQNVTLSCEQNLNHDAMYWYRQDPGQGLRLIYYSQIVNDFQKGDIAEGYSVSREKKESFPLTVTSAQKNPTAFYLCASNDGPGGYTFGSGTRLTVV.

This clone was seen more than once but under ten times. This chain uses TRBV14 with TRBJ2-5, with a weak D call TRBD2 (5 bases). From germline, CDR1 is SGHDN and CDR2 FVKESK. This CDR3 has 17 residues. Trimming stripped 4 bases from V and 5 bases from J, with 23 bases between. The CDR3: CASSPRRGGSPAETQYF. The CDR3 DNA reads TGTGCCAGCAGCCCCCGTCGAGGCGGGTCCCCGGCGGAGACCCAGTACTTC.

In nucleotides, the CDR3 is TGTGCCTGGAAGAGTACTTCCTCTGGAAACACCATATATTTT. Translating it yields CAWKSTSSGNTIYF. The rearrangement joins TRBV30 to TRBJ1-3; no clear D. Germline CDR1 and CDR2: GTSNPN and SVGIG (reference sequence). The V and J ends lost 4 bases and 0 bases respectively, with 10 bases between them. This CDR3 has 14 residues.

The genes are TRBV7-2 and TRBJ1-2; perhaps TRBD1 as D (6 bases). The CDR3 runs 14 residues. Germline CDR1 is SGHTA and CDR2 is FQGNSA. The V end was cut by 5 bases, the J end by 8 bases, with 18 bases between. CDR3 loop: CASSPTGGGFGYTF. The DNA for the CDR3 is TGTGCCAGCAGCCCGACGGGAGGGGGATTCGGCTACACCTTC.

The rearrangement uses TRBV7-8 and TRBJ2-7, with TRBD1 as a possible D gene (6 bases). CDR1 and CDR2 from the germline V gene are SGHVS and FQNEAQ. Trimming removed 1 base from V and 5 bases from J, with 15 bases in between. This CDR3 is built from 15 residues. Here the CDR3 reads CASSLGYRVTDEQYF. In nucleotides, the CDR3 is TGTGCCAGCAGCTTAGGGTACAGGGTTACGGACGAGCAGTACTTC.

This chain links TRBV19 with TRBJ1-5; TRBD1 matches 9 bases. Germline V gene data show CDR1 as LNHDA and CDR2 as SQIVND (reference sequence). V gave up 1 base and J gave up 12 bases; unmatched junction bases: 7. The CDR3 spans 14 residues. The CDR3 nucleotides read TGTGCCAGTAGTATAGCAACCGGGACAGGGTTCCAGCATTTT. Translated: CASSIATGTGFQHF.

V gene TRBV7-2 combines with J gene TRBJ1-6, with D perhaps TRBD1 (6 bases). The CDR3 has 14 residues. The V and J ends lost 5 bases and 4 bases respectively, with 9 bases between them. CDR1 and CDR2 (germline): SGHTA, FQGNSA. CDR3: CASSPGQYNSPLHF. The CDR3 DNA reads TGTGCCAGCAGCCCCGGACAGTATAATTCACCCCTCCACTTT.

The V and J genes are TRBV7-2 and TRBJ1-1; the match to TRBD1 covers 8 bases. The J segment lost 5 bases and the V segment lost 5 bases, leaving 13 bases of the junction unmatched. The CDR3 loop spans 16 amino acids. Germline CDR1 SGHTA, CDR2 FQGNSA. CDR3 DNA sequence: TGTGCCAGCAGCCCCACTAGACAGGGGCCAGGGACTGAAGCTTTCTTT. It specifies CASSPTRQGPGTEAFF.

The V and J genes are TRBV25-1 and TRBJ2-1; D possibly corresponds to TRBD2 (6 bases). Germline lookup yields CDR1 MGHDK and CDR2 SYGVNS. Trimming took 5 bases from V and 7 from J, leaving 18 bases between them. The CDR3 length is 15 residues. DNA for the CDR3: TGTGCCAGCAGTAATCCCGGGACTTGGAGTAATGAGCAGTTCTTC. Amino acids: CASSNPGTWSNEQFF.

The rearrangement uses TRBV6-5 and TRBJ1-1, with 7 bases matching TRBD1. Germline-derived CDR1 and CDR2 are MNHEY and SVGAGI. V lost 2 bases and J lost 2; bases outside the gene matches: 5. This CDR3 has 15 amino acids. CDR3 bases: TGTGCCAGCAGTTACCCTAGAGGGGGCAACACTGAAGCTTTCTTT. It translates to CASSYPRGGNTEAFF.